The 32 T cell receptor beta chains below all came from one sample that was sequenced in a study of CD4 and CD8 cells across lung adenocarcinoma regions. TCRdb independently ran MiXCR on the PCR reads; one entry per CDR3 protein. The sample has around 23,000 distinct CDR3 sequences; more than 45% are singletons. Material: CD8+ T cells from the center of a lung tumor. Receptor source: a male donor with lung adenocarcinoma. The CD4 and CD8 labels of this study may be unreliable.

In its sample, this clonotype was seen once. At one boundary the junction diverges from the germline segment, which might be a read error. The chain recombines TRBV6-1 with TRBJ2-3, with D perhaps being TRBD1 or TRBD2 (5 bases each). CDR3 length: 16 amino acids. Germline V lookup: CDR1 MNHNS, CDR2 SASEGT. The CDR3: CASREAGARDGDTQYF. The DNA of the CDR3 is TGTGCCAGCAGGGAAGCCGGGGCACGTGACGGAGATACGCAGTATTTT.

Concerning this clonotype itself: One base away lies a much larger clone, so this may be a sequencing read error. The chain couples TRBV28 to TRBJ2-1; 8 bases are a match to TRBD2. Per the germline V gene, CDR1 is MDHEN and CDR2 is SYDVKM. V trimming: 6 bases; J trimming: 10 bases; junction bases outside the gene matches: 14. The CDR3 loop spans 15 amino acids. The CDR3 is CASSTSGLSSYEQFF. The CDR3 DNA sequence: TGTGCCAGCAGCACTAGCGGTCTAAGCTCCTACGAGCAGTTCTTC.

The gene calls are TRBV3-1 and TRBJ2-3; tentative D call: TRBD1 (5 bases). Germline-derived CDR1 and CDR2 are LGHDT and YNNKEL (reference sequence). The CDR3 extends over 11 amino acids. The CDR3 DNA sequence: TGTGGGGGCAGTGATACAGATACGCAGTATTTT. Translation gives CGGSDTDTQYF.

This clonotype has a handful of counts. A read error may account for a junction end that differs from germline. V and J are TRBV6-1 and TRBJ2-3; D possibly uses TRBD1 or TRBD2 (5 bases each). This CDR3 is built from 16 residues. Germline-derived CDR1 and CDR2 are MNHNS and SASEGT. CDR3 in DNA: TGTGCCAGCAGTGAAGCCGGGACCGGGGATCAGGATACCCAGTATTTT. This encodes CASSEAGTGDQDTQYF.

For the CDR3, the DNA is TGTGCCAGCAGCTTGTGGGGCGCGACAACCGGGGAGCTGTTTTTT. Translating it yields CASSLWGATTGELFF. The chain carries TRBV7-8 and TRBJ2-2; D may be TRBD1 (5 bases). CDR3 length equals 15 residues. Trimming shortened V by 3 bases and J by 5 bases, and 13 bases separated the two germline ends. CDR1 is SGHVS and CDR2 is FQNEAQ in the germline V gene.

The chain joins TRBV6-1 to TRBJ2-1, with 8 bases lining up with TRBD2. This CDR3 comprises 14 residues. CDR1 MNHNS and CDR2 SASEGT come from the germline V gene. The junction had 3 bases not matched to a gene; V was cut back by 5 bases and J by 3 bases. CDR3 protein: CASSKGLDYNEQFF. Here the CDR3 DNA reads TGTGCCAGCAGTAAGGGACTAGACTACAATGAGCAGTTCTTC.

The rearrangement uses TRBV3-1 and TRBJ1-2; no clear D gene. Trimming cost V 1 base and J 1 base, with 7 bases left between them. The length of the CDR3 is 14 residues. Germline assignment: CDR1 LGHDT and CDR2 YNNKEL (reference sequence). This CDR3 is CASSQGGVNYGYTF. CDR3 nucleotide sequence: TGTGCCAGCAGCCAAGGTGGGGTTAACTATGGCTACACCTTC.

This clonotype occurred many times. V is TRBV4-1 and J is TRBJ2-3; the match to TRBD2 covers 8 bases. Germline V lookup: CDR1 MGHRA, CDR2 YSYEKL. The CDR3 extends over 16 amino acids. J gave up 4 bases and V 0 bases, and 6 bases lay outside the gene matches. DNA of the CDR3: TGCGCCAGCAGCCAAGAAGGCCGGGAGGGCCCAGATACGCAGTATTTT. This sequence encodes CASSQEGREGPDTQYF.

This clonotype showed up many times. The chain carries TRBV7-2 and TRBJ2-1; possible D gene TRBD2, 6 bases. This CDR3 region has 18 residues. CDR1 is SGHTA, CDR2 FQGNSA, per germline. V was shortened by 8 bases and J by 0 bases, with 23 bases between the two germline ends. The CDR3 reads CASRPRGLGPSSYNEQFF. CDR3 nucleotide sequence: TGTGCCAGCCGCCCTAGGGGACTTGGACCGAGCTCCTACAATGAGCAGTTCTTC.

This clonotype was found once. Sequence at one end of the junction differs from germline and may be a read error. CDR3 region: CASRGAGGGVQETQYF. CDR3 coding DNA: TGTGCCAGCAGGGGAGCCGGGGGAGGGGTTCAAGAGACCCAGTATTTC. The chain joins TRBV6-1 to TRBJ2-5; TRBD2 matches at 7 bases. The CDR3 contains 16 residues. Germline V CDR1 and CDR2: MNHNS, SASEGT.

This clonotype was counted a few times. The rearrangement uses TRBV12-3 or TRBV12-4 and TRBJ1-1; 7 nucleotides align to TRBD1. V was clipped by 6 bases and J by 3 bases; unmatched bases: 7. There are 14 residues in the CDR3. CDR3 DNA: TGTGCCAGCAGCTTCAGGGACAGCCACACTGAAGCTTTCTTT. It is translated as CASSFRDSHTEAFF.

The V gene is TRBV6-1, the J gene TRBJ1-5, with no clear D. CDR3 length equals 16 residues. V shed 0 bases and J shed 5 bases, with 14 bases lying between them. Germline CDR1 and CDR2: MNHNS and SASEGT. CDR3 residues: CASSEALLGKDQPQHF. CDR3 DNA: TGTGCCAGCAGTGAAGCGCTTCTGGGGAAAGATCAGCCCCAGCATTTT.

This clonotype was seen a handful of times. A much larger clone is a single base away; this may be a read error. The chain couples TRBV14 to TRBJ2-5; D is perhaps TRBD2 (5 bases). The CDR3 length is 14 residues. The germline V gene encodes CDR1 SGHDN and CDR2 FVKESK. CDR3 sequence reads: CASNQGTSQETQYF. For the CDR3, the DNA is TGTGCCAGCAACCAAGGAACTAGCCAAGAGACCCAGTACTTC.

This clonotype was seen once. A read error may account for a junction end that differs from germline. The rearrangement uses TRBV6-5 and TRBJ2-4; tentative D call: TRBD2 (5 bases). Germline assignment: CDR1 MNHEY and CDR2 SVGAGI. This CDR3 has 15 residues. CDR3 in DNA: TGTGGCAGCGGTTCGCGGCGGTACGCCAAAGATATTCAGTACTTC. Protein: CGSGSRRYAKDIQYF.

In regard to this clonotype: The junction does not match germline at one end; this may be a read error. The J gene is TRBJ2-3, the V gene TRBV10-3, with TRBD2 as a possible D gene (6 bases). CDR1 and CDR2 from the germline V gene are ENHRY and SYGVKD. CDR3 length: 17 residues. The CDR3 reads CAISEGWGSGGLDTQYF. Here the CDR3 DNA reads TGTGCCATCAGTGAAGGTTGGGGTAGCGGTGGTCTAGATACGCAGTATTTC.

Turning to this clonotype: The junction shows a germline mismatch at one end, possibly a read error. The rearrangement joins TRBV25-1 to TRBJ2-5; perhaps TRBD2 as D (7 bases). CDR1 and CDR2 from the germline V gene are MGHDK and SYGVNS. This CDR3 comprises 15 residues. The CDR3 nucleotides are TGTGCCGGGGGGGACGGGGGCCGGGCACCAGAGACCCAGTATTTC. Residues: CAGGDGGRAPETQYF.

This clonotype was counted once. V and J are TRBV14 and TRBJ2-5, with D possibly being TRBD2 (6 bases). The end of the DNA aligns better with TRBJ2-1, so the J call may be wrong. Germline V gene lookup returns CDR1 SGHDN and CDR2 FVKESK. CDR3 length: 13 residues. The CDR3 loop is CASSLAETWGQFF. DNA of the CDR3: TGTGCCAGCAGCCTAGCGGAAACCTGGGGGCAGTTCTTC.

This clonotype has just a few counts. This chain joins TRBV5-5 and TRBJ2-3, with no clear D. The CDR3 is 14 amino acids. The V end was cut by 0 bases, the J end by 2 bases, with 7 bases between. The V gene's germline CDR1 is SGHKS and CDR2 YYEKEE (reference sequence). The CDR3 loop reads CASSLAPLTDTQYF. CDR3 bases: TGTGCCAGCAGCTTGGCTCCACTCACAGATACGCAGTATTTT.

The CDR3 DNA is TGTGCCGTCGGGGGGCTGTGCGGCACAGACACGCAGTACTTC. Protein: CAVGGLCGTDTQYF. V usage is TRBV10-3 and J usage is TRBJ2-3, with D possibly matching TRBD2 (7 bases). The end of the DNA fits TRBJ2-7 better, so the J call may be wrong. The length of the CDR3 is 14 residues. Germline V gene sequence: CDR1 ENHRY, CDR2 SYGVKD.

Comment on this clonotype: Compared with germline, one end of the junction differs, possibly owing to a read error. The chain recombines TRBV27 with TRBJ2-3, with D uncertain. The CDR3 length is 14 residues. The V gene's germline CDR1 is MNHEY and CDR2 SMNVEV (reference sequence). The DNA for the CDR3 is TGTGCGGGCAGTGGGCGACGTGGCACAGAGACGCAGTATTTT. Translating gives CAGSGRRGTETQYF.

The V gene is TRBV10-3, the J gene TRBJ2-5; 9 bases line up with TRBD2. The germline V gene has CDR1 ENHRY and CDR2 SYGVKD. This CDR3 region has 15 residues. The CDR3 sequence is CGGGVGGRDKEIQYF. The CDR3 coding sequence is TGTGGCGGGGGGGTCGGGGGCCGGGACAAAGAGATTCAGTACTTC.

This clonotype appeared once. Since the CDR3 does not end with the conserved phenylalanine or tryptophan, this likely comes from a read error. The limits of the CDR3 on the DNA are not certain, so only TCRdb's listed CDR3 is given. The J gene is TRBJ2-5, the V gene TRBV4-3; the table's D call, TRBD2, was not checked against the DNA. The CDR3 numbers 9 amino acids, ends counted. Germline CDR1 LGHNA, CDR2 YSLEER. The CDR3 protein is CASSPCVCP.

V gene TRBV6-1 combines with J gene TRBJ2-3; D is undetermined. The ends were cut back, 0 bases at V and 7 bases at J, with 20 bases in the middle. The V gene's germline CDR1 is MNHNS and CDR2 SASEGT. The CDR3 is made up of 17 amino acids. CDR3 loop: CASSEAPPVCSKNTQYF. CDR3 bases: TGTGCCAGCAGTGAAGCGCCGCCGGTGTGCTCGAAAAATACGCAGTATTTT.

V and J are TRBV6-1 and TRBJ2-2, with a possible D match to TRBD1 (5 bases). The germline gives CDR1 MNHNS, CDR2 SASEGT. CDR3 length: 14 amino acids. The germline V and J ends were trimmed by 5 bases and 6 bases, with 13 bases remaining between them. DNA of the CDR3: TGTGCCAGCAGTCAGGGAATTGGAGCCGGGGAGCTGTTTTTT. Translated, it gives CASSQGIGAGELFF.

There are a few counts of this clonotype. The chain is built from TRBV4-2 and TRBJ2-7; no clear D gene. The CDR3 extends over 16 amino acids. Germline CDR1 LGHNA, CDR2 YNFKEQ. Between the trimmed V and J ends, which lost 0 bases and 0 bases, there was a span of 12 bases. The CDR3 is CASSQDARSTSYEQYF. CDR3 sequence (DNA): TGTGCCAGCAGCCAAGATGCCCGCTCCACCTCCTACGAGCAGTACTTC.

The table lists this clonotype with a count of one. At one end, the junction sequence differs from germline, possibly due to a read error. V and J are TRBV6-1 and TRBJ2-3, with 7 bases lining up with TRBD2. Per germline, CDR1 MNHNS and CDR2 SASEGT. The CDR3 spans 14 residues. CDR3 in amino acids: CASRGGWGKDTQYF. The CDR3 nucleotides are TGTGCCAGCAGGGGGGGGTGGGGCAAAGATACGCAGTATTTC.

Of note for this clonotype: At one of its ends the junction is not consistent with the germline gene, which may arise from a read error. The chain recombines TRBV6-1 with TRBJ2-4; no clear D. The germline gives CDR1 MNHNS, CDR2 SASEGT. The CDR3 covers 16 residues. The chain's CDR3 is CASSPSPDGATDIQYF. The CDR3 DNA is TGTGCCAGCAGCCCATCCCCCGACGGAGCCACAGACATTCAGTACTTT.

This clonotype was counted at least ten times. J is TRBJ2-5 and V is TRBV7-3; 11 nucleotides agree with TRBD2. CDR3 length: 15 amino acids. With V trimmed by 5 bases and J by 5 bases, 7 bases remained unmatched. Germline lookup yields CDR1 SGHTA and CDR2 FQGTGA. For the CDR3, the DNA is TGTGCCAGCAGCCGACTAGCGGGATCGTCGGAGACCCAGTACTTC. Translating it yields CASSRLAGSSETQYF.

This clonotype was recorded a few times. J is TRBJ2-3 and V is TRBV9, with 8 bases that match TRBD2. The CDR3 totals 15 residues. CDR1 is SGDLS, CDR2 YYNGEE, per germline. J lost 0 bases, V lost 3 bases, and 3 bases had no gene match. Here the CDR3 DNA reads TGTGCCAGCAGCGCGGGCGGGAGGAGCACAGATACGCAGTATTTT. It encodes CASSAGGRSTDTQYF.

The chain combines TRBV10-1 with TRBJ2-4, with 7 bases fitting TRBD2. V dropped 2 bases and J dropped 5; count of bases not matched to a gene: 15. CDR3 length: 18 amino acids. Germline values: CDR1 WNHNN, CDR2 SYGVQD (reference sequence). Here the CDR3 DNA reads TGCGCCAGCAGTGAGGCGGGGGTCGGCGGGCGTGACCAAAACATTCAGTACTTC. Amino acid sequence: CASSEAGVGGRDQNIQYF.

The chain combines TRBV10-2 with TRBJ2-1, with no clear D. This CDR3 contains 14 residues. V was trimmed by 5 bases and J by 0 bases, leaving 8 bases between them. The V gene's germline CDR1 is WSHSY and CDR2 SAAADI. The DNA for the CDR3 is TGCGCCAGCAGTACGTGGGGCTCCTACAATGAGCAGTTCTTC. Translated, it gives CASSTWGSYNEQFF.

This clonotype was observed a handful of times. The V and J genes are TRBV20-1 and TRBJ2-1; 10 positions match TRBD2. V was clipped by 0 bases and J by 9 bases; unmatched bases: 8. CDR3 size: 15 residues. Per germline, CDR1 DFQATT and CDR2 SNEGSKA (reference sequence). CDR3 DNA sequence: TGCAGTGCTAGAGAGTGGCTAGCGGGAGTCGGTGAGCAGTTCTTC. Its translation: CSAREWLAGVGEQFF.